The T cell receptor (beta chain) described here comes from a study of blood T cell repertoires in COVID-19 (dated by TCRdb to about 2020). At the level of the whole study: Samples covering the acute and convalescent phases of COVID-19 were provided by collaborators in the United States, Italy and Spain. The material from the prospective study consisted of cDNA or gDNA derived from T cells, B-cell-depleted T cells, or PBMCs. Subjects who had been exposed to COVID-19, were actively infected with it, or had recovered from it provided the deeply sampled blood TCRbeta repertoires that made up the dataset. The repertoires were made available in a free public database intended to serve as a resource for research on the immune response to SARS-CoV-2. Samples were obtained from the ongoing ImmuneRACE study (first 160 participants) and from 1,254 subjects provided by 6 global collaborators. The sample metadata nearly always contained a de-identified subject ID, COVID-19 status, age in years and sex. Where HLA class I and class II types were available, the types were taken from metadata supplied by the sample provider, not from assay-based typing. Paper-wide results and their limitations: How much clinical and demographic metadata was included differed by source and by participant, and the metadata was provided uncurated.

Each collaborating institution followed its own protocols to collect whole blood in K2EDTA tubes. For TCRbeta analysis, collaborators shipped samples in one of three forms: frozen whole blood, isolated PBMCs, or DNA extracted from either of those sample types. The immunoSEQ Assay, a bias-controlled multiplex PCR, was used to amplify TCRbeta CDR3 regions from genomic DNA. Turning to the authors' computational methods: The number of nucleated cells in each sample was estimated by amplification of reference gene primers within the assay. Sequence reads were collapsed and filtered to measure the absolute abundance of every unique TCRbeta CDR3 rearrangement. Productive Simpson clonality was computed per sample as the square root of Simpson's diversity index over productive rearrangements. The source is immuneACCESS, and TCRdb retained only in-frame sequences with V and J called. Part of the clones is not carried over; for the studies checked, unresolved V genes explain less than half of this, and the remainder is unexplained. V and J calls and clone size come straight from that table; D and trimming were deduced from the DNA. For this sample there are 470,000 or so clones; 70% to 90% appear just once. The ten largest clones add up to 3% to 3.5% of the sample.

The CDR3 runs 13 residues from the cysteine to the phenylalanine. Of all the DNA, just the CDR3 is kept, 39 bases in frame from base 1. CDR1 and CDR2 are read off the germline V gene (reference sequence) as LGHDT and YNNKEL. V is clipped by 3 bases and J by 7 bases, and the sequence between their germline boundaries is 12 bases long. Notes on this clone: The clone's antigen remains unknown. No base qualities exist here, and no much larger clone lies one base off it.

The TCR sequence derives from a human donor in a cohort sampled during active COVID-19. The chain links TRBV3-1 (or the pseudogene TRBV3-2) with TRBJ2-5; 6 matching bases give a weak D call of TRBD2. Sequenced input: peripheral blood. The CDR3 reads as follows: CASSQRDFGTQYF. The DNA sequence follows: TGTGCCAGCAGCCAGCGGGACTTTGGGACCCAGTACTTC.